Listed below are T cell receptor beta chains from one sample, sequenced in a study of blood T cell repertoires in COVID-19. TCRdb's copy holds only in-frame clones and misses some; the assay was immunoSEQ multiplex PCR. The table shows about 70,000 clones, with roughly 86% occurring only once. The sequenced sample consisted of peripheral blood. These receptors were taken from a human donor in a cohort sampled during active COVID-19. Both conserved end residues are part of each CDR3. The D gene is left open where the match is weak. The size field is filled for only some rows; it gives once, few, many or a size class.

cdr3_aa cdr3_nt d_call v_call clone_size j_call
CASSSLGLTYNEQFF TGTGCCAGCAGCTCGTTGGGACTAACATACAATGAGCAGTTCTTC TRBD2 TRBV7-2 NA TRBJ2-1
CASSLGGGGTGDNEQFF TGTGCCAGCAGCTTAGGCGGTGGTGGGACAGGGGACAATGAGCAGTTCTTC TRBD1 TRBV11-3 NA TRBJ2-1
CASRVQQGGNSPLHF TGTGCCAGCAGAGTCCAACAGGGGGGGAATTCACCCCTCCACTTT TRBD1 TRBV6-5 NA TRBJ1-6
CASSPAGLAVIETQYF TGCGCCAGCAGCCCGGCAGGGCTAGCGGTGATTGAGACCCAGTACTTC TRBD2 TRBV4-1 once TRBJ2-5
CASSLVKTTGLSYNEQFF TGCGCCAGCAGCTTGGTTAAAACGACAGGCCTCTCCTACAATGAGCAGTTCTTC NA TRBV5-1 NA TRBJ2-1
CASSPTEETQYF TGTGCCAGCAGCCCCACTGAGGAGACCCAGTACTTC NA TRBV7-9 NA TRBJ2-5
CASSDSGRPYGYTF TGTGCCAGCAGCGATTCCGGGAGACCCTATGGCTACACCTTC NA TRBV13 NA TRBJ1-2
CASSLVPGGNNQPQHF TGTGCCAGCAGCTTAGTTCCAGGGGGGAACAATCAGCCCCAGCATTTT TRBD1 TRBV7-2 NA TRBJ1-5
CAIHSGSGYTF TGTGCCATTCACTCAGGGTCCGGCTACACCTTC NA TRBV10-3 NA TRBJ1-2
CASSPTGLSQETQYF TGTGCCAGCAGCCCCACAGGGTTGTCGCAAGAGACCCAGTACTTC NA TRBV2 NA TRBJ2-5
CASRPTGLLYEQYF TGTGCCAGCAGGCCGACAGGGCTTCTCTACGAGCAGTACTTC TRBD1 TRBV27 NA TRBJ2-7
CASSTTGPTYNEQFF TGTGCCAGTAGTACGACAGGCCCTACCTACAATGAGCAGTTCTTC NA TRBV19 NA TRBJ2-1
CASREIGRVILNTEAFF TGTGCCAGTAGGGAAATAGGCAGGGTAATTTTGAACACTGAAGCTTTCTTT NA TRBV19 NA TRBJ1-1
CASSPDLIGGEQFF TGTGCCAGCAGCCCCGATCTGATAGGAGGTGAGCAGTTCTTC NA TRBV3-1/TRBV3-2 NA TRBJ2-1
CASYGVEKLFF TGTGCCAGCTACGGAGTGGAAAAACTGTTTTTT NA TRBV6-5 NA TRBJ1-4
CASRPPGQGTSGELFF TGTGCCAGCAGACCCCCGGGACAGGGGACGTCCGGGGAGCTGTTTTTT TRBD1 TRBV7-8 NA TRBJ2-2
CASSPRTGGGTGELFF TGTGCCAGCTCACCACGGACAGGGGGAGGCACCGGGGAGCTGTTTTTT TRBD1 TRBV18 NA TRBJ2-2
CSSWTALTDTQYF TGCAGCTCGTGGACAGCCCTCACAGATACGCAGTATTTT NA TRBV29-1 NA TRBJ2-3
CASSLYYRTDFQETQYF TGTGCCAGCAGTTTATACTACCGGACAGATTTCCAAGAGACCCAGTACTTC NA TRBV28 NA TRBJ2-5
CASSVGLAGGPSVYNEQFF TGTGCCAGCAGCGTCGGACTAGCGGGGGGGCCTAGCGTCTACAATGAGCAGTTCTTC TRBD2 TRBV9 NA TRBJ2-1